This T cell receptor beta chain is from a study of cytomegalovirus exposure and HLA in healthy donors. 13 Jbeta primers and 60 Vbeta primers were used for the PCR. Using immunoSEQ multiplex PCR, the repertoire was profiled, and TCRdb retains in-frame clones only, with some absent. The data hold just over 150,000 clones, with approximately 81% observed a single time. V lost 0 bases, J lost 0 bases, and 3 bases lay in between. CDR1 and CDR2 from the germline V gene are SGDLS and YYNGEE. CDR3 length: 13 amino acids. This clone was seen more than once but under ten times. Within the sample, other DNA sequences also encode this same CDR3.

Material: PBMCs. The sequence was collected from a man aged 18 to 29 in good health and CMV-seronegative. The J gene is TRBJ1-2, the V gene TRBV9; D is unresolved. In DNA, the CDR3 is TGTGCCAGCAGCGTAGACACTAACTATGGCTACACCTTC. Protein: CASSVDTNYGYTF.